This passage covers 22 T cell receptor beta chains from one sample sequenced in a study of blood T cell repertoires in COVID-19. The protocol was immunoSEQ multiplex PCR, while the TCRdb copy is restricted to in-frame clones and leaves out a portion. Among 150,000 to 200,000 clones listed, roughly 77% were seen once. Sequenced sample: PBMCs or T cells enriched from blood (not recorded which). These receptor sequences come from a woman aged 45-59 years with acute COVID-19.

The gene calls are TRBV5-4 and TRBJ1-3; 8 positions agree with TRBD1. The CDR3 consists of 15 residues. J was trimmed by 0 bases and V by 2 bases; bases with no gene match: 1. Looked up from germline, CDR1 is SGHNT and CDR2 is YYREEE (reference sequence). Here the CDR3 DNA reads TGTGCCAGCAGCTTACAGGGGGGCTCTGGAAACACCATATATTTT. Protein sequence: CASSLQGGSGNTIYF.

This chain connects TRBV28 to TRBJ1-5, with TRBD1 matching over 9 bases. V gave up 8 bases and J gave up 6 bases; unmatched junction bases: 5. The germline V gene has CDR1 MDHEN and CDR2 SYDVKM. The CDR3 has 13 amino acids. The CDR3 loop reads CASRDRGSQPQHF. The CDR3 region has the DNA TGTGCCAGCCGCGACAGGGGGAGTCAGCCCCAGCATTTT.

V and J are TRBV3-1 (or the pseudogene TRBV3-2) and TRBJ1-2, with a tentative D call TRBD1 (5 bases). Trimming cost V 5 bases and J 4 bases, with 17 bases left between them. Germline CDR1 LGHDT, CDR2 YNNKEL (reference sequence). The CDR3 is 15 residues long. CDR3 nucleotide sequence: TGTGCCAGCAGCGCTCCGGGAGGGGCGGGCTATGGCTACACCTTC. Protein product: CASSAPGGAGYGYTF.

A few counts support this clone. J is TRBJ1-1 and V is TRBV18; the D gene is possibly TRBD1 (6 bases). CDR1 is KGHSH, CDR2 LQKENI, per germline. The ends were cut back, 1 base at V and 5 bases at J, with 14 bases in the middle. This CDR3 has 15 residues. CDR3 region: CASSPRGGAGTEAFF. CDR3 DNA sequence: TGTGCCAGCTCACCACGCGGGGGGGCAGGTACTGAAGCTTTCTTT.

The V and J genes are TRBV11-2 and TRBJ2-2, with 8 bases that match TRBD2. Germline loops: CDR1 SGHAT, CDR2 FQNNGV. With 0 bases clipped from V and 7 bases from J, the junction kept 4 bases outside the gene matches. The CDR3 runs 15 residues. CDR3 DNA: TGTGCCAGCAGCTTAGACCGGCTAGCGGGCGGGGAGCTGTTTTTT. Residues: CASSLDRLAGGELFF.

This clone was found a few times. This sequence joins TRBV4-1 and TRBJ1-4, with 9 positions matching TRBD1. CDR1 MGHRA and CDR2 YSYEKL come from the germline V gene. V lost 4 bases, J lost 5 bases, and 5 bases stayed unmatched. The CDR3 consists of 15 residues. The CDR3 sequence is CASSPRGTGNEKLFF. CDR3 sequence (DNA): TGCGCCAGCAGCCCCCGCGGGACAGGGAATGAAAAACTGTTTTTT.

The CDR3, as DNA: TGTGCCAGCACCAGGACAGCACCCGGCTACACCTTC. Translating it yields CASTRTAPGYTF. The gene calls are TRBV28 and TRBJ1-2, with D possibly matching TRBD1 (6 bases). Germline loops: CDR1 MDHEN, CDR2 SYDVKM. The CDR3 spans 12 residues. Trimming removed 7 bases at V and 8 bases at J, with 14 bases between.

The chain couples TRBV5-5 to TRBJ1-1; possible D gene TRBD1, 5 bases. Trimming took 3 bases from V and 0 from J, leaving 15 bases between them. CDR1 and CDR2 (germline): SGHKS, YYEKEE (reference sequence). The CDR3 has 16 residues. CDR3 bases: TGTGCCAGCAGCTCAGGGCAGGGCGGGGTGAACACTGAAGCTTTCTTT. The encoded protein is CASSSGQGGVNTEAFF.

The chain uses TRBV10-2 and TRBJ1-1; possible D gene TRBD1, 5 bases. Trimming removed 6 bases from V and 2 bases from J, with 10 bases in between. CDR3 size: 13 residues. CDR1 is WSHSY, CDR2 SAAADI, per germline. For the CDR3, the DNA is TGCGCCAGCAGGTGGGGGGAAAACACTGAAGCTTTCTTT. This gives the protein CASRWGENTEAFF.

V and J are TRBV28 and TRBJ2-7, with a weak D call TRBD2 (6 bases). This CDR3 has 14 amino acids. Germline values: CDR1 MDHEN, CDR2 SYDVKM. V lost 7 bases to trimming and J lost 7 bases, with 20 bases between them. The CDR3 coding sequence is TGTGCCAGCACCCAGGGAGGTGGGGCCGGGGAGCAGTACGTC. Protein: CASTQGGGAGEQYV.

This clone was detected only a few times. This chain connects TRBV19 to TRBJ1-2; 10 bases agree with TRBD1. J was trimmed by 2 bases and V by 7 bases; bases with no gene match: 7. The length of the CDR3 is 15 residues. The germline V gene encodes CDR1 LNHDA and CDR2 SQIVND (reference sequence). The CDR3 DNA sequence: TGTGCCAGTAAGAATGAGGGACAGGGGAACTATGGCTACACCTTC. As protein: CASKNEGQGNYGYTF.

The gene calls are TRBV5-8 and TRBJ1-5; tentative D call: TRBD1 (5 bases). This CDR3 spans 15 amino acids. Trimming took 4 bases from V and 3 from J, leaving 14 bases between them. Germline V gives CDR1 SGHTS, CDR2 YDEGEE. Written as DNA, the CDR3 is TGTGCCAGCAGCCCGGCGTCAGGGCTCAATCAGCCCCAGCATTTT. Amino acids: CASSPASGLNQPQHF.

Regarding this clone: Other DNA sequences within the sample encode an identical CDR3. The chain has TRBV27 and TRBJ2-3; 10 positions agree with TRBD2. This CDR3 region has 15 residues. Trimming took 5 bases from V and 3 from J; bases not matched to a gene: 5. In germline, CDR1 is MNHEY, CDR2 SMNVEV (reference sequence). The CDR3 region is CASSPPSGGTDTQYF. DNA of the CDR3: TGTGCCAGCAGTCCACCTAGCGGGGGTACAGATACGCAGTATTTT.

With respect to this clone: The sample contains more than one DNA sequence encoding this CDR3. The chain uses TRBV7-9 and TRBJ2-3, with D tentatively TRBD1 (5 bases). Germline assignment: CDR1 SEHNR and CDR2 FQNEAQ (reference sequence). The CDR3 has 14 residues. The V end was cut by 2 bases, the J end by 0 bases, with 6 bases between. The CDR3 sequence: CASSLTGSTDTQYF. The DNA for the CDR3 is TGTGCCAGCAGCTTAACAGGTAGCACAGATACGCAGTATTTT.

This clone has at least ten counts. V usage is TRBV7-2 and J usage is TRBJ2-1; 11 bases map to TRBD2. CDR3 length equals 17 residues. The junction had 7 bases not matched to a gene; V was cut back by 6 bases and J by 0 bases. Germline loops: CDR1 SGHTA, CDR2 FQGNSA. CDR3 nucleotides: TGTGCCAGCAGAAGGACTAGCGGGTATACCTCCTACAATGAGCAGTTCTTC. It is translated as CASRRTSGYTSYNEQFF.

With respect to this clone: Other nucleotide sequences from this sample produce the same CDR3. V gene TRBV6-5 combines with J gene TRBJ1-2; perhaps TRBD1 as D (6 bases). V lost 6 bases, J lost 1 base, and 12 bases lay in between. The germline gives CDR1 MNHEY, CDR2 SVGAGI. The CDR3 extends over 14 amino acids. CDR3 nucleotide sequence: TGTGCCAGCAGAACCGGGACACATAACTATGGCTACACCTTC. It specifies CASRTGTHNYGYTF.

This chain connects TRBV19 to TRBJ2-5; 10 nucleotides agree with TRBD2. The CDR3 is made up of 15 amino acids. The junction had 8 bases not matched to a gene; V was cut back by 6 bases and J by 4 bases. Germline values: CDR1 LNHDA, CDR2 SQIVND (reference sequence). As DNA, the CDR3 is TGTGCCAGTAGAACAGCGTCTAGCGGGGGAGAGACCCAGTACTTC. Amino acids: CASRTASSGGETQYF. The full variable domain, completed using reference TRBV19 and TRBJ2-5, is DGGITQSPKYLFRKEGQNVTLSCEQNLNHDAMYWYRQDPGQGLRLIYYSQIVNDFQKGDIAEGYSVSREKKESFPLTVTSAQKNPTAFYLCASRTASSGGETQYFGPGTRLLVL.

This chain connects TRBV10-3 to TRBJ1-5; tentatively, D is TRBD1 (5 bases). Germline CDR1 and CDR2: ENHRY and SYGVKD. Trimming stripped 0 bases from V and 10 bases from J, with 10 bases between. The CDR3 totals 13 residues. This CDR3 reads CAISESGGEPQHF. DNA for the CDR3: TGTGCCATCAGTGAGTCGGGGGGGGAACCCCAGCATTTT.

The chain uses TRBV5-4 and TRBJ2-3, with a possible D match to TRBD2 (6 bases). V was shortened by 4 bases and J by 4 bases, with 16 bases between the two germline ends. The germline CDR1 and CDR2 sequences are SGHNT and YYREEE (reference sequence). The CDR3 length is 15 residues. This CDR3 reads CASSVTTSRPDTQYF. CDR3 coding DNA: TGTGCCAGCAGCGTAACGACTAGTCGGCCAGATACGCAGTATTTT.

This clone was seen more than once but under ten times. The chain has TRBV11-3 and TRBJ2-5; 7 nucleotides match TRBD2. J was trimmed by 2 bases and V by 2 bases; bases with no gene match: 11. Germline loops: CDR1 SGHNT, CDR2 YENEEA. The CDR3 sequence is 17 residues long. In DNA form, the CDR3 reads TGTGCCAGCAGCTTATCCTCCTTTGCGGGGGTTCAAGAGACCCAGTACTTC. Its translation: CASSLSSFAGVQETQYF.

The genes are TRBV28 and TRBJ1-4, with 9 bases that match TRBD1. The CDR3 covers 14 residues. Germline assignment: CDR1 MDHEN and CDR2 SYDVKM. V shed 6 bases and J 8 bases; nucleotides not matched to a gene: 7. CDR3 amino acids: CASSSYTGGEKLFF. CDR3 nucleotides: TGTGCCAGCAGCTCCTACACAGGGGGCGAAAAACTGTTTTTT.

The chain carries TRBV5-1 and TRBJ1-3; TRBD1 agrees at 7 bases. Germline assignment: CDR1 SGHRS and CDR2 YFSETQ. The J segment lost 2 bases and the V segment lost 1 base, leaving 6 bases of the junction unmatched. The CDR3 consists of 16 residues. The CDR3 reads CASSLSRGGTGNTIYF. The CDR3 bases are TGCGCCAGCAGCTTGTCCCGAGGGGGCACTGGAAACACCATATATTTT.